This entry lists 27 T cell receptor beta chains sequenced from one sample in a study of T-cell reconstitution after alpha-beta-depleted transplantation in children. Unique molecular identifiers were incorporated when the TCRbeta library was constructed. MiXCR was run by TCRdb on the PCR reads, yielding one entry per CDR3 protein. This table has some 350,000 distinct CDR3 sequences, around 15% appearing once. The starting material was PBMCs, mostly from graft donor cells, obtained 360 days after TCRalphabeta/CD19-depleted stem cell transplant. All receptors come from a male patient aged 2-15 years who had a stem cell transplant for acute lymphoblastic leukemia, so the T cells may come from the graft donor.

This clonotype was detected a few times. The gene calls are TRBV6-5 and TRBJ2-5; 11 positions agree with TRBD2. The CDR3 is made up of 16 amino acids. Trimming cost V 0 bases and J 1 base; bases outside gene matches: 1. CDR1 is MNHEY, CDR2 SVGAGI, per germline. CDR3: CASSYSGTSGQETQYF. CDR3 coding DNA: TGTGCCAGCAGTTACTCAGGGACTAGCGGCCAAGAGACCCAGTACTTC.

The CDR3 DNA sequence: TGTGCCAGCAGTTACTCTGGGACCTCTGGAAACACCATATATTTT. Its translation is CASSYSGTSGNTIYF. V usage is TRBV6-5 and J usage is TRBJ1-3; possibly TRBD1 for D (5 bases). Germline loops: CDR1 MNHEY, CDR2 SVGAGI. The CDR3 runs to 15 residues. Trimming left V 0 bases short and J 0 bases short, with 6 bases between.

This chain uses TRBV11-2 with TRBJ2-1; TRBD2 matches at 7 bases. CDR1 is SGHAT, CDR2 FQNNGV, per germline. Unmatched junction bases numbered 8, after V lost 0 bases and J lost 3 bases. The CDR3 sequence is 17 residues long. The CDR3 region has the DNA TGTGCCAGCAGCTTAGAGGTGGGGGGGAGGGGCTACAATGAGCAGTTCTTC. Translation gives CASSLEVGGRGYNEQFF.

This clonotype was seen a few times. This chain joins TRBV29-1 and TRBJ2-3; D is perhaps TRBD1 or TRBD2 (5 bases each). Trimming removed 4 bases at V and 0 bases at J, with 14 bases between. This CDR3 has 15 residues. Germline assignment: CDR1 SQVTM and CDR2 ANQGSEA. The CDR3 sequence: CSVVWGWGSTDTQYF. In nucleotides, the CDR3 is TGCAGCGTTGTTTGGGGGTGGGGGAGCACAGATACGCAGTATTTT.

This clonotype was seen only a few times. The chain combines TRBV10-3 with TRBJ2-7, with TRBD2 matching over 13 bases. Trimming removed 10 bases from V and 5 bases from J; junction bases left unmatched: 2. In germline, CDR1 is ENHRY, CDR2 SYGVKD. CDR3 length: 12 residues. CDR3 sequence: CASGLAGDEQYF. CDR3 DNA: TGTGCCAGCGGACTAGCGGGAGACGAGCAGTACTTC.

The table lists this clonotype with many counts. The CDR3 DNA reads as TGCGCCAGCAGCTTGATGACAGGCGGCGCGACAGATACGCAGTATTTT. Protein sequence: CASSLMTGGATDTQYF. V and J are TRBV5-1 and TRBJ2-3; tentatively, D is TRBD1 (6 bases). Germline CDR1 SGHRS, CDR2 YFSETQ. The CDR3 has 16 residues. Between the trimmed V and J ends, which lost 1 base and 3 bases, there was a span of 15 bases.

The chain uses TRBV29-1 and TRBJ2-7; either TRBD1 or TRBD2 may supply D (5 bases each). The V end lost 5 bases, the J end lost 4 bases, and 15 bases lay between the germline ends. CDR1 SQVTM and CDR2 ANQGSEA come from the germline V gene. This CDR3 spans 13 amino acids. The CDR3 nucleotides are TGCAGCGTTTGTGAGGGGCCATCTTACGAGCAGTACTTC. The encoded protein is CSVCEGPSYEQYF.

This rearrangement joins TRBV27 to TRBJ2-3, with D possibly TRBD2 on 6 matching bases. The CDR3 loop spans 14 amino acids. Per the germline V gene, CDR1 is MNHEY and CDR2 is SMNVEV (reference sequence). V dropped 6 bases and J dropped 2 bases, with 12 bases sitting between them. The CDR3 protein is CASSGGLYTDTQYF. DNA for the CDR3: TGTGCCAGCAGCGGGGGACTTTACACAGATACGCAGTATTTT.

The sample holds a few counts of this clonotype. The genes are TRBV18 and TRBJ2-1; tentative D call: TRBD2 (6 bases). The length of the CDR3 is 16 residues. The V end lost 0 bases, the J end lost 2 bases, and 11 bases lay between the germline ends. The germline V gene encodes CDR1 KGHSH and CDR2 LQKENI. CDR3 sequence: CASSPPGRPTYNEQFF. CDR3 coding DNA: TGTGCCAGCTCACCACCCGGGAGACCGACCTACAATGAGCAGTTCTTC.

This clonotype appeared many times. The chain has TRBV6-1 and TRBJ2-7; 10 bases are a match to TRBD2. Germline V CDR1 and CDR2: MNHNS, SASEGT. The CDR3 has 17 residues. Germline trimming cut 8 bases from V and 3 bases from J; bases unmatched to any gene: 16. The CDR3 sequence is CASGKGGFASGSYEQYF. CDR3 coding DNA: TGTGCCAGCGGAAAGGGTGGTTTTGCTAGCGGGAGCTACGAGCAGTACTTC.

This clonotype appeared many times. This sequence joins TRBV9 and TRBJ2-7; possibly TRBD1 for D (5 bases). V lost 0 bases and J lost 4, with 8 bases in between. CDR1 is SGDLS and CDR2 is YYNGEE in the germline V gene. The CDR3 spans 13 residues. The CDR3 reads CASSVGDSYEQYF. The DNA of the CDR3 is TGTGCCAGCAGCGTAGGTGACAGTTACGAGCAGTACTTC.

The gene calls are TRBV21-1 and TRBJ2-1; the D call TRBD2 from the table was never checked on the DNA. TRBV21-1 is assigned pseudogene status. There are 18 residues in the CDR3. The CDR3 bases are TGTGCCAGCAGCAAGGGACTAGCGGGAGGAAGGGCATACAATGAGCAGTTCTTC. Residues: CASSKGLAGGRAYNEQFF.

CDR3 in DNA: TGTGCCAGCAGTCATCCCGTCGTGGCCGGCACTGAAGCTTTCTTT. As protein: CASSHPVVAGTEAFF. The chain is built from TRBV28 and TRBJ1-1; D is unclear. V lost 5 bases and J 4 bases, leaving 17 bases between the germline ends. The CDR3 spans 15 residues. In germline, CDR1 is MDHEN, CDR2 SYDVKM.

A few counts support this clonotype. This rearrangement joins TRBV5-5 to TRBJ2-7; maybe TRBD2 (6 bases). The ends were cut back, 4 bases at V and 1 base at J, with 18 bases in the middle. Per the germline V gene, CDR1 is SGHKS and CDR2 is YYEKEE (reference sequence). This CDR3 contains 16 residues. The CDR3 region is CASSHLWGTYSYEQYF. CDR3 sequence (DNA): TGTGCCAGCAGCCACCTTTGGGGGACTTATTCCTACGAGCAGTACTTC.

A few counts support this clonotype. The gene calls are TRBV4-3 and TRBJ2-1; 8 bases match TRBD1. In germline, CDR1 is LGHNA, CDR2 YSLEER. The CDR3 contains 16 residues. The V segment lost 3 bases and the J segment 0 bases; nucleotides outside the gene matches: 4. The CDR3, as DNA: TGCGCCAGCAGCCACGACAGGGGCAGCTCCTACAATGAGCAGTTCTTC. Residues: CASSHDRGSSYNEQFF.

This clonotype was observed many times. This CDR3 reads CASSLWDLYTGELFF. CDR3 bases: TGCGCCAGCAGCTTATGGGACCTTTACACCGGGGAGCTGTTTTTT. This chain joins TRBV5-1 and TRBJ2-2; either TRBD1 or TRBD2 may fit D (5 bases each). The CDR3 is 15 amino acids. Trimming stripped 2 bases from V and 3 bases from J, with 11 bases between. CDR1 and CDR2 (germline): SGHRS, YFSETQ.

This clonotype was counted many times. The rearrangement uses TRBV4-3 and TRBJ2-3; perhaps TRBD2 as D (6 bases). V dropped 4 bases and J dropped 2 bases, with 22 bases sitting between them. Germline V gene data show CDR1 as LGHNA and CDR2 as YSLEER. This CDR3 comprises 18 residues. The CDR3 nucleotides read TGCGCCAGCAGCCCGCACCCACCCTCCGGGACTCTCACAGATACGCAGTATTTT. This translates into CASSPHPPSGTLTDTQYF.

This clonotype has more than one count but fewer than ten. This sequence joins TRBV4-3 and TRBJ2-1, with TRBD2 matching over 14 bases. The CDR3 sequence is 17 residues long. Trimming at V came to 4 bases and at J to 3 bases, leaving 5 bases not matched to a gene. CDR1 LGHNA and CDR2 YSLEER come from the germline V gene. The DNA for the CDR3 is TGCGCCAGCAGCCCGGGACTAGCGGGAGACTACTACAATGAGCAGTTCTTC. It translates to CASSPGLAGDYYNEQFF.

This clonotype was detected only a few times. The chain employs TRBV9 and TRBJ1-5, with a possible D match to TRBD1 (6 bases). Trimming pared 3 bases from V and 7 bases from J, leaving 17 bases between. CDR3 size: 15 residues. Germline V gene data show CDR1 as SGDLS and CDR2 as YYNGEE. The CDR3 bases are TGTGCCAGCAGCGAGAGCCCTGTCCAGGGGCAGCCCCAGCATTTT. Its translation: CASSESPVQGQPQHF.

The sample holds a few counts of this clonotype. V gene TRBV12-3 or TRBV12-4 combines with J gene TRBJ2-4, with D hard to call. The germline V and J ends were trimmed by 7 bases and 6 bases, with 25 bases remaining between them. The CDR3 runs 17 residues. The CDR3 DNA sequence: TGTGCCAGCATCGGGCCGTCAGCCGCCGGTAACCTAAACATTCAGTACTTC. Its protein product is CASIGPSAAGNLNIQYF.

The rearrangement joins TRBV4-1 to TRBJ2-7; the D gene is possibly TRBD1 (5 bases). The CDR3 is 13 residues long. V was pared by 5 bases and J by 5 bases, with 13 bases between. Germline V gene data show CDR1 as MGHRA and CDR2 as YSYEKL. As DNA, the CDR3 is TGCGCCAGCAGCTGGGAACAGGCTGACGAGCAGTACTTC. This sequence encodes CASSWEQADEQYF.

The genes are TRBV10-3 and TRBJ2-3; 12 bases fit TRBD2. Germline V CDR1 and CDR2: ENHRY, SYGVKD. After removal of 6 bases from V and 6 bases from J, the junction contained 4 bases not matched to a gene. The CDR3 is made up of 14 amino acids. CDR3 in DNA: TGTGCCATCAGCCCTAGCGGGAGGGTGGATACGCAGTATTTT. Translated, it gives CAISPSGRVDTQYF.

This clonotype was found a few times. V gene TRBV7-2 combines with J gene TRBJ2-3; tentatively, D is TRBD2 (5 bases). With 6 bases removed from V and 5 bases from J, the gap between germline ends came to 12 bases. Germline V gene data show CDR1 as SGHTA and CDR2 as FQGNSA. This CDR3 comprises 13 residues. CDR3 DNA: TGTGCCAGCAGGTGGCGGACTGGAGATACGCAGTATTTT. It yields the protein CASRWRTGDTQYF.

This clonotype was detected only a few times. CDR3 region: CASSIGQNQETQYF. The DNA of the CDR3 is TGTGCCAGTAGTATAGGACAGAACCAAGAGACCCAGTACTTC. The chain joins TRBV19 to TRBJ2-5; possible D gene TRBD1, 5 bases. V lost 1 base to trimming and J lost 0 bases, with 6 bases between them. The CDR3 has 14 amino acids. From germline, CDR1 is LNHDA and CDR2 SQIVND (reference sequence).

This clonotype was observed a few times. This chain connects TRBV7-9 to TRBJ2-3, with 8 bases matching TRBD2. The germline gives CDR1 SEHNR, CDR2 FQNEAQ (reference sequence). CDR3 length: 15 amino acids. The V gene end was trimmed by 5 bases and the J gene end by 7 bases; junction bases not matched to a gene: 11. DNA for the CDR3: TGTGCCAGCAGCCCACGAGCGGGAGTTGTAAATACGCAGTATTTT. Protein product: CASSPRAGVVNTQYF.

The gene calls are TRBV7-6 and TRBJ1-5; D gene uncertain. The V gene's germline CDR1 is SGHVS and CDR2 FNYEAQ. Trimming stripped 2 bases from V and 6 bases from J, with 11 bases between. The CDR3 runs 14 residues. CDR3 amino acids: CASSLHGPVQPQHF. The CDR3 DNA follows: TGTGCCAGCAGCTTACACGGGCCCGTTCAGCCCCAGCATTTT.

In this sample, this clonotype turned up a few times. The CDR3 spells CASSLPGLVYEQYF. CDR3 DNA sequence: TGTGCCAGCAGTCTACCGGGACTAGTCTACGAGCAGTACTTC. J is TRBJ2-7 and V is TRBV28; 8 positions match TRBD2. This CDR3 comprises 14 residues. Germline V CDR1 and CDR2: MDHEN, SYDVKM. Germline trimming cut 5 bases from V and 3 bases from J; bases unmatched to any gene: 6. The variable domain in full, completed from reference TRBV28 and TRBJ2-7, reads DVKVTQSSRYLVKRTGEKVFLECVQDMDHENMFWYRQDPGLGLRLIYFSYDVKMKEKGDIPEGYSVSREKKERFSLILESASTNQTSMYLCASSLPGLVYEQYFGPGTRLTVT.